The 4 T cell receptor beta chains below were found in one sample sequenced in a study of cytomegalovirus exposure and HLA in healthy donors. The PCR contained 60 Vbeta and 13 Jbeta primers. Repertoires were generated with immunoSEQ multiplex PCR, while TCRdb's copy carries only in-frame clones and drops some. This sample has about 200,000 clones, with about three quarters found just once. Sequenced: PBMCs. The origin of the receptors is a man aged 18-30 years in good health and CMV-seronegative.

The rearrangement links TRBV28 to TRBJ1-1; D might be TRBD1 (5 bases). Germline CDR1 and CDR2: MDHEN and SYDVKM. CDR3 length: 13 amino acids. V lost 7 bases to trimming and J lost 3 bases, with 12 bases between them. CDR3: CASKLPGDTEAFF. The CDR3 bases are TGTGCCAGCAAGCTCCCGGGGGACACTGAAGCTTTCTTT.

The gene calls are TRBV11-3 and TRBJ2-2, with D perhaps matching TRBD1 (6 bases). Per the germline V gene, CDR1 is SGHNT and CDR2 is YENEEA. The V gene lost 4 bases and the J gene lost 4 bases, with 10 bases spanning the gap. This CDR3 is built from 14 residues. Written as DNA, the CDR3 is TGTGCCAGCAGCTCAGGGGACCCCACCGGGGAGCTGTTTTTT. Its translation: CASSSGDPTGELFF.

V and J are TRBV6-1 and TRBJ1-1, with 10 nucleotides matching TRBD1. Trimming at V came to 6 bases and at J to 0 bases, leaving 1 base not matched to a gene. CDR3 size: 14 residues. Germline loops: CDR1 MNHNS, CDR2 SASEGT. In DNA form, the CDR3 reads TGTGCCAGCAGGGGACAGGGGCTGAACACTGAAGCTTTCTTT. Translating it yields CASRGQGLNTEAFF.

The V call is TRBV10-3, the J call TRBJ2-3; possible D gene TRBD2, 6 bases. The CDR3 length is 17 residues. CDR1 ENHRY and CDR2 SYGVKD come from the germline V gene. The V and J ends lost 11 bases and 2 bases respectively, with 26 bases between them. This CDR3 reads CASQVRDSPGTTDTQYF. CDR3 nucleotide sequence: TGTGCCTCCCAGGTCCGGGACTCCCCGGGGACCACAGATACGCAGTATTTT.